Sequencing of this T cell receptor beta chain was carried out in a study of PD-1 blockade in classical Hodgkin lymphoma. Study-level information: Nivolumab dosing for patients was 3 mg/kg, administered intravenously every 2 weeks.

Time point meaning: cycle 4 day 1 (C4D1), after 6 weeks of nivolumab. Brentuximab vedotin exposure varied, and every patient relapsed after autologous stem cell transplantation. The CD8+ T cells came from thawed PBMCs through magnetic negative selection. Data came from immunoSEQ multiplex PCR; TCRdb stores just in-frame clones and leaves some out. The table records 4,000 to 5,500 clones, over 60% of them present only once. The V segment lost 2 bases and the J segment 3 bases; nucleotides outside the gene matches: 5. This CDR3 contains 17 residues. Germline CDR1 reads MNHNS; CDR2 reads SASEGT. The sequences come from CD8+ T cells from blood, collected before the fourth cycle of nivolumab. The chain couples TRBV6-1 to TRBJ2-3; 13 bases match TRBD2. The source of this sequence is a human donor with classical Hodgkin lymphoma. CDR3 sequence: CASSESGLAGVTDTQYF. CDR3 DNA sequence: TGTGCCAGCAGTGAATCAGGACTAGCGGGAGTTACAGATACGCAGTATTTT.